Following are 9 T cell receptor beta chains from one sample sequenced in a study of OX40 agonist ivuxolimab in advanced cancers. Assay: immunoSEQ multiplex PCR; the TCRdb copy retains only in-frame clones and omits some. The repertoire holds about 150,000 clones, with 90% as singletons. This material consisted of CD4+ or CD8+ T cells sorted from blood, taken in a trial of the OX40 agonist ivuxolimab. Receptors originate from an adult with an advanced solid tumor such as melanoma, head and neck, liver or kidney cancer.

CDR3 in amino acids: CASSPVRENTGELFF. The CDR3 nucleotides read TGTGCCAGCTCACCAGTTCGGGAGAACACCGGGGAGCTGTTTTTT. The V gene is TRBV18, the J gene TRBJ2-2; tentative D call: TRBD2 (5 bases). The V gene lost 2 bases and the J gene lost 1 base, with 8 bases spanning the gap. Per germline, CDR1 KGHSH and CDR2 LQKENI. CDR3 length equals 15 residues. The full variable domain, rest sourced from reference TRBV18 and TRBJ2-2, is NAGVMQNPRHLVRRRGQEARLRCSPMKGHSHVYWYRQLPEEGLKFMVYLQKENIIDESGMPKERFSAEFPKEGPSILRIQQVVRGDSAAYFCASSPVRENTGELFFGEGSRLTVL.

This rearrangement joins TRBV11-3 to TRBJ1-1; TRBD1 might be the D (5 bases). V was pared by 1 base and J by 0 bases, with 9 bases between. CDR1 is SGHNT, CDR2 YENEEA, per germline. The CDR3 sequence is 15 residues long. Here the CDR3 DNA reads TGTGCCAGCAGCTTAGGACAGCCCATGAACACTGAAGCTTTCTTT. Its translation is CASSLGQPMNTEAFF. Using reference TRBV11-3 and TRBJ1-1 for the parts outside the CDR3, the full variable domain is EAGVVQSPRYKIIEKKQPVAFWCNPISGHNTLYWYLQNLGQGPELLIRYENEEAVDDSQLPKDRFSAERLKGVDSTLKIQPAELGDSAVYLCASSLGQPMNTEAFFGQGTRLTVV.

The CDR3: CASSQALAGVGTYNEQFF. CDR3 DNA sequence: TGTGCCAGCAGCCAAGCACTAGCGGGTGTTGGCACCTACAATGAGCAGTTCTTC. This sequence joins TRBV4-2 and TRBJ2-1, with 9 bases that match TRBD2. Germline-derived CDR1 and CDR2 are LGHNA and YNFKEQ. The CDR3 is made up of 18 amino acids. The V gene end was trimmed by 1 base and the J gene end by 2 bases; junction bases not matched to a gene: 9.

V is TRBV28 and J is TRBJ2-1, with TRBD1 identical over 7 bases. J was trimmed by 4 bases and V by 4 bases; bases with no gene match: 10. In germline, CDR1 is MDHEN, CDR2 SYDVKM. The CDR3 has 16 amino acids. The CDR3 DNA reads TGTGCCAGCAGTTCGCCCCCGGGACAGAGATACAATGAGCAGTTCTTC. Its protein product is CASSSPPGQRYNEQFF.

The CDR3 loop is CASSTFGTSQETQYF. CDR3 nucleotides: TGTGCCAGCAGCACCTTCGGGACCTCACAAGAGACCCAGTACTTC. This chain links TRBV7-9 with TRBJ2-5; tentatively, D is TRBD1 or TRBD2 (5 bases each). The CDR3 extends over 15 amino acids. Germline V gives CDR1 SEHNR, CDR2 FQNEAQ (reference sequence). V was trimmed by 5 bases and J by 2 bases, leaving 15 bases between them.

The chain employs TRBV11-2 and TRBJ2-7, with D unresolved. V lost 1 base, J lost 4 bases, and 11 bases lay in between. This CDR3 spans 14 amino acids. The germline V gene has CDR1 SGHAT and CDR2 FQNNGV. CDR3 sequence (DNA): TGTGCCAGCAGCTTAGGCCAGCGTATTTACGAGCAGTACTTC. This gives the protein CASSLGQRIYEQYF.

The rearrangement joins TRBV11-3 to TRBJ1-1, with a possible D match to TRBD1 (5 bases). Germline-derived CDR1 and CDR2 are SGHNT and YENEEA. CDR3 length equals 14 residues. V was cut by 0 bases and J by 1 base, with 6 bases left in between. Written as DNA, the CDR3 is TGTGCCAGCAGCTTAGATCAGGGGAACACTGAAGCTTTCTTT. It is translated as CASSLDQGNTEAFF.

The CDR3 is CASSYGNSPLHF. CDR3 coding DNA: TGTGCCAGCAGTTACGGGAATTCACCCCTCCACTTT. The V call is TRBV6-5, the J call TRBJ1-6; D ambiguous. Germline lookup yields CDR1 MNHEY and CDR2 SVGAGI. There are 12 residues in the CDR3. Between the trimmed V and J ends, which lost 2 bases and 7 bases, there was a span of 3 bases.

CDR3 nucleotides: TGTGCCAGCAGTTTATCGCCCGCAGGGGGCCGGGGGAGCAATCAGCCCCAGCATTTT. It codes for CASSLSPAGGRGSNQPQHF. The J gene is TRBJ1-5, the V gene TRBV27; 8 bases line up with TRBD1. V dropped 0 bases and J dropped 1; count of bases not matched to a gene: 11. Germline V lookup: CDR1 MNHEY, CDR2 SMNVEV (reference sequence). The CDR3 totals 19 residues.